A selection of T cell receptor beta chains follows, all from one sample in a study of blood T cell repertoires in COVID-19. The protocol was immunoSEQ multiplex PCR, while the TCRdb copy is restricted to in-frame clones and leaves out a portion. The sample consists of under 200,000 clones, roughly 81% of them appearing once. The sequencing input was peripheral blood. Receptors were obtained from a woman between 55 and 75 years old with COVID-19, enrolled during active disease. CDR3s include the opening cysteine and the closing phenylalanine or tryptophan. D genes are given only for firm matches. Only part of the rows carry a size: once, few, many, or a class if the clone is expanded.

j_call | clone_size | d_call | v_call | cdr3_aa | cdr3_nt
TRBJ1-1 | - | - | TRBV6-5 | CASSTGLTGGTEAFF | TGTGCCAGCAGTACCGGCCTCACGGGGGGCACTGAAGCTTTCTTT
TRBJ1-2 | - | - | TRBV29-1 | CSVESGANYGYTF | TGCAGCGTTGAGTCCGGGGCTAACTATGGCTACACCTTC
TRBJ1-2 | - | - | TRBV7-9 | CASSPSTWRAGGYTF | TGTGCCAGCAGCCCATCAACCTGGCGGGCCGGTGGCTACACCTTC
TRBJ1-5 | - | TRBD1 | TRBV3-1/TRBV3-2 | CASSQDGTANQPQHF | TGTGCCAGCAGCCAAGACGGGACAGCTAATCAGCCCCAGCATTTT
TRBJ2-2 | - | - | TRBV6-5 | CASSRGRITGELFF | TGTGCCAGCAGTCGGGGGAGAATCACCGGGGAGCTGTTTTTT
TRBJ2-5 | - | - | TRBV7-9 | CASSLVKETQYF | TGTGCCAGCAGCTTAGTTAAAGAGACCCAGTACTTC
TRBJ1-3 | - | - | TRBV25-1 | CASSLGGTGNTIYF | TGTGCCAGCAGTCTGGGAGGCACAGGAAACACCATATATTTT
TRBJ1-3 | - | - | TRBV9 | CASSVGQTGNTIYF | TGTGCCAGCAGCGTAGGGCAGACAGGAAACACCATATATTTT
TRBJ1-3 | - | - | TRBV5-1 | CASRTDSVSGNTIYF | TGCGCCAGCAGGACCGACAGCGTCTCTGGAAACACCATATATTTT
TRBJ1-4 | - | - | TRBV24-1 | CATSERQADNEKLFF | TGTGCCACCAGTGAGAGACAGGCCGATAATGAAAAACTGTTTTTT
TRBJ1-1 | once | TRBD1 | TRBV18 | CASSPQGNAEAFF | TGTGCCAGCTCCCCACAGGGGAACGCTGAAGCTTTCTTT
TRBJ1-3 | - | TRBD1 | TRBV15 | CATSRPTGDTIYF | TGTGCCACCAGCAGACCGACAGGGGACACCATATATTTT
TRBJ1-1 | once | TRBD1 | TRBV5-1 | CASSLGAGGANTEAFF | TGCGCCAGCAGCTTGGGGGCAGGGGGCGCGAACACTGAAGCTTTCTTT
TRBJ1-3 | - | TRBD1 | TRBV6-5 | CASTPTGVSGNTIYF | TGTGCCAGCACCCCTACAGGGGTGAGCGGAAACACCATATATTTT
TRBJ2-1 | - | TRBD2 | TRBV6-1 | CASSDSASGPPYNEQFF | TGTGCCAGCAGTGATTCGGCTAGCGGGCCTCCCTACAATGAGCAGTTCTTC
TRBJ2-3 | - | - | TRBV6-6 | CASGTSDTQYF | TGTGCCAGCGGTACTAGCGATACGCAGTATTTT
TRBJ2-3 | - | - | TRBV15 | CATSRDRRDGTDTQYF | TGTGCCACCAGCAGAGATAGGAGGGACGGGACAGATACGCAGTATTTT
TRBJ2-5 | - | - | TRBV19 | CASSIGGTAKQETQYF | TGTGCCAGTAGTATTGGTGGGACTGCTAAGCAAGAGACCCAGTACTTC
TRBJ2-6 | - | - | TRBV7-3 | CASSPQGTGANVLTF | TGTGCCAGCAGCCCGCAGGGGACTGGGGCCAACGTCCTGACTTTC
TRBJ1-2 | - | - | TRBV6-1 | CASSDQEGMGYGYTF | TGTGCCAGCAGTGATCAGGAGGGTATGGGCTATGGCTACACCTTC
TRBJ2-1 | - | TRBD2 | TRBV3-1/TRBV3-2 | CASSQLAGSYNEQFF | TGTGCCAGCAGCCAGCTAGCGGGTTCCTACAATGAGCAGTTCTTC
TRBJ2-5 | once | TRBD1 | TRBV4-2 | CASSQSNRGETQYF | TGTGCCAGCAGCCAATCCAACAGGGGTGAGACCCAGTACTTC
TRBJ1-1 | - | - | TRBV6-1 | CASSEPGMNTEAFF | TGTGCCAGCAGTGAACCAGGTATGAACACTGAAGCTTTCTTT
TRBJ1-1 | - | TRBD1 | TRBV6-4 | CASSEQGTNTEAFF | TGTGCCAGCAGCGAACAGGGGACGAACACTGAAGCTTTCTTT
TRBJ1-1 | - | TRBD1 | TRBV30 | CAWTGQGPMNTEAFF | TGTGCCTGGACGGGACAGGGCCCAATGAACACTGAAGCTTTCTTT
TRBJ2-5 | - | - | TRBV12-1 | CASSFRPQRERGETQYF | TGTGCCAGCAGTTTCCGCCCCCAGCGGGAACGTGGGGAGACCCAGTACTTC
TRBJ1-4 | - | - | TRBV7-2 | CASSLAWGLRGEKLFF | TGTGCCAGCAGCTTAGCGTGGGGACTTCGAGGGGAAAAACTGTTTTTT